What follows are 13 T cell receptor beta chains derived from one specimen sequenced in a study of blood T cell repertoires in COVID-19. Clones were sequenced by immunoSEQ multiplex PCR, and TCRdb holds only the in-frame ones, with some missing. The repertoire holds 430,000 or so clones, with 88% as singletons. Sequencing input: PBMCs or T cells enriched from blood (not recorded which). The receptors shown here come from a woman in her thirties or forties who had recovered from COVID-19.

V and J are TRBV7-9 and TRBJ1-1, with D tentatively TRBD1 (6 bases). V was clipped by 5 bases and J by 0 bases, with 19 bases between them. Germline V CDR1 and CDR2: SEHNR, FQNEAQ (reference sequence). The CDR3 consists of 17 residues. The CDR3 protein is CASSPLKATGMNTEAFF. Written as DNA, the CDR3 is TGTGCCAGCAGCCCCCTTAAAGCGACAGGAATGAACACTGAAGCTTTCTTT.

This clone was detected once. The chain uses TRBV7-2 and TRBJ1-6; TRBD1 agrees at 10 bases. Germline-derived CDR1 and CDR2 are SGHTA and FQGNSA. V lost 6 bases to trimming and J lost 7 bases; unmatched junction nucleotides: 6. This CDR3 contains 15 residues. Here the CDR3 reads CASRMDRGTNSPLHF. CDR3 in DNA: TGTGCCAGCAGAATGGACAGGGGGACGAATTCACCCCTCCACTTT.

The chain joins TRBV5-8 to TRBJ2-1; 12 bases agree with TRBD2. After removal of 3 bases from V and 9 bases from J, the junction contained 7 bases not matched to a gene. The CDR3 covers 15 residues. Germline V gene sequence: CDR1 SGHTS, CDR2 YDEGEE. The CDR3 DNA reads TGTGCCAGCAGCTATCTAGCGGGAGGGCCCGGTGAGCAGTTCTTC. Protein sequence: CASSYLAGGPGEQFF.

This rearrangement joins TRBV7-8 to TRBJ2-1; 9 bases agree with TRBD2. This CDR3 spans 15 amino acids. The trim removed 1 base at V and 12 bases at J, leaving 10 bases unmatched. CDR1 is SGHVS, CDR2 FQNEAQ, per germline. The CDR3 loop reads CASSLGGTSRVLQFF. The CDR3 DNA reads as TGTGCCAGCAGCTTAGGGGGGACTAGCCGGGTCCTGCAGTTCTTC.

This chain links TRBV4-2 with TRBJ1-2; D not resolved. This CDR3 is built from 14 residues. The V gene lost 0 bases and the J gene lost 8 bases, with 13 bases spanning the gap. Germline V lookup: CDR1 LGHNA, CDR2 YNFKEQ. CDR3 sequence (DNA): TGTGCCAGCAGCCAAGATAGAGGGATTCACGGCTACACCTTC. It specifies CASSQDRGIHGYTF.

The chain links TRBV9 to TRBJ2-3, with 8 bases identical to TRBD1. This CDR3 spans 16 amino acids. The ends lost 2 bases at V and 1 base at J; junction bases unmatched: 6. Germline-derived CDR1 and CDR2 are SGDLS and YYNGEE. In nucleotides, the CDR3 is TGTGCCAGCAGCGTCTCCGGGACAGGAGGCACAGATACGCAGTATTTT. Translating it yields CASSVSGTGGTDTQYF. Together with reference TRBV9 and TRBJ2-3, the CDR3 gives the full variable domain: DSGVTQTPKHLITATGQRVTLRCSPRSGDLSVYWYQQSLDQGLQFLIQYYNGEERAKGNILERFSAQQFPDLHSELNLSSLELGDSALYFCASSVSGTGGTDTQYFGPGTRLTVL.

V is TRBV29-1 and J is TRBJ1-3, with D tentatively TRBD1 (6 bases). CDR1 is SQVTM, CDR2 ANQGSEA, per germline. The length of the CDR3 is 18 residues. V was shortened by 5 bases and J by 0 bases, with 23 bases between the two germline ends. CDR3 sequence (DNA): TGCAGCGTTCAGTACTTCCCACAGGGTACGCACTCTGGAAACACCATATATTTT. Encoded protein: CSVQYFPQGTHSGNTIYF.

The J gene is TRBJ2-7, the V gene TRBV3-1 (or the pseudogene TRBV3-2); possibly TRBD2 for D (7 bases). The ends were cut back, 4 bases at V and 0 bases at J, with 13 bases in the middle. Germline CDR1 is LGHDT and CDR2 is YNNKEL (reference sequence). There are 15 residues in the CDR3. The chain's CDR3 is CASSPKGGVSYEQYF. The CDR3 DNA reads TGTGCCAGCAGCCCCAAGGGGGGGGTCTCCTACGAGCAGTACTTC.

The CDR3 region is CASSLVRGASYGYTF. The CDR3 DNA sequence: TGTGCCAGCAGCTTAGTTCGGGGGGCGAGCTATGGCTACACCTTC. This rearrangement joins TRBV7-2 to TRBJ1-2, with a weak D call TRBD1 (6 bases). In germline, CDR1 is SGHTA, CDR2 FQGNSA. This CDR3 spans 15 amino acids. Trimming left V 1 base short and J 4 bases short, with 13 bases between.

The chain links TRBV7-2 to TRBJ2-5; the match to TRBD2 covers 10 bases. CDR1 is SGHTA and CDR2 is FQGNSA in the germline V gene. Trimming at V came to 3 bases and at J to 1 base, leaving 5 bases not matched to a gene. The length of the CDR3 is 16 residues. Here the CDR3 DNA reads TGTGCCAGCAGCTTTCCGACTAGCGGGCGCCAAGAGACCCAGTACTTC. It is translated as CASSFPTSGRQETQYF.

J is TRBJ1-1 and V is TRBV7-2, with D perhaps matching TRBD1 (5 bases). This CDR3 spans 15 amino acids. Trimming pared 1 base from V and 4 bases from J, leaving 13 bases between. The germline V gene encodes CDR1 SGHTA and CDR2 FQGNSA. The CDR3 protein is CASSLVQGTGTEAFF. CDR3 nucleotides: TGTGCCAGCAGCTTAGTTCAGGGAACGGGCACTGAAGCTTTCTTT.

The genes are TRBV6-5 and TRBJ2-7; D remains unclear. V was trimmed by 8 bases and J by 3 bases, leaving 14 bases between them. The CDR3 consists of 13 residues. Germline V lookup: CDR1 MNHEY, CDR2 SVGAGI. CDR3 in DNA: TGTGCCAGCCGTCCGTGGCAAGACTACGAGCAGTACTTC. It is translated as CASRPWQDYEQYF.

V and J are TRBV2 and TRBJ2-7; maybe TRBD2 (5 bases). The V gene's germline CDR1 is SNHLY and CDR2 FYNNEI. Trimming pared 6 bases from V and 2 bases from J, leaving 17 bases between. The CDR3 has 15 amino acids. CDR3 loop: CASSAHQDGTYEQYF. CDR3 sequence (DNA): TGTGCCAGCAGCGCCCACCAGGACGGGACCTACGAGCAGTACTTC.